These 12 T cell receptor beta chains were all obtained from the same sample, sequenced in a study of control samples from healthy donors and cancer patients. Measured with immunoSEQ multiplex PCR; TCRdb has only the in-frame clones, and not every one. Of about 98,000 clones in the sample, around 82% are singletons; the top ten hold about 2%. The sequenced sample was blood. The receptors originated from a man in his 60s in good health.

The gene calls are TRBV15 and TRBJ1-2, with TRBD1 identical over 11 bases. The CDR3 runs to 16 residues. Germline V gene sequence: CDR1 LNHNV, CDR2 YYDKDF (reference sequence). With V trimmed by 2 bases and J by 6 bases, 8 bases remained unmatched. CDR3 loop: CATSRSIRTGGDGYTF. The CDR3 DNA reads TGTGCCACCAGCAGATCGATCAGGACAGGGGGCGATGGCTACACCTTC.

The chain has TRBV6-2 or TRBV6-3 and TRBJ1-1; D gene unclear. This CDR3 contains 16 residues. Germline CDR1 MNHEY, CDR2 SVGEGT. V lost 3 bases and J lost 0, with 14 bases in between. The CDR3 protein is CASSYQRLYMNTEAFF. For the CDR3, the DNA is TGTGCCAGCAGTTATCAAAGATTGTATATGAACACTGAAGCTTTCTTT.

The CDR3 DNA reads TGTGCCAGCAGGCGAAGGACAGTAGATAATTCACCCCTCCACTTT. It is translated as CASRRRTVDNSPLHF. The rearrangement links TRBV2 to TRBJ1-6, with D possibly matching TRBD1 (6 bases). V was shortened by 6 bases and J by 5 bases, with 14 bases between the two germline ends. CDR1 SNHLY and CDR2 FYNNEI come from the germline V gene. The CDR3 is made up of 15 amino acids.

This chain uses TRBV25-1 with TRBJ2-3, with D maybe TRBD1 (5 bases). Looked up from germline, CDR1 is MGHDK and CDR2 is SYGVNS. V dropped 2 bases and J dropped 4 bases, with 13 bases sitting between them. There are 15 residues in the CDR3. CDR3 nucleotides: TGTGCCAGCAGTGAAGACGGACACAGTTCAGATACGCAGTATTTT. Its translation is CASSEDGHSSDTQYF.

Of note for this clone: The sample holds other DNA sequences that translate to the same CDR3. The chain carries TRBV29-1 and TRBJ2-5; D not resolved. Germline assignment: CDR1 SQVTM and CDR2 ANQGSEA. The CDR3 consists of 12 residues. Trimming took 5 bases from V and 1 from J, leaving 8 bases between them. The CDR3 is CSVSGGQETQYF. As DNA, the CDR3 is TGCAGCGTTTCTGGCGGCCAAGAGACCCAGTACTTC.

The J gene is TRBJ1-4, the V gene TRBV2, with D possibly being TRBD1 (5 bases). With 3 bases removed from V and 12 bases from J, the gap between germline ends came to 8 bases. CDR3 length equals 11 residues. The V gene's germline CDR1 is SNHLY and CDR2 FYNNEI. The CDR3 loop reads CASSDQGELFF. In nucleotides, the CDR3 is TGTGCCAGCAGTGACCAGGGTGAACTGTTTTTT. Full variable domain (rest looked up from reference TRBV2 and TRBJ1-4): EPEVTQTPSHQVTQMGQEVILRCVPISNHLYFYWYRQILGQKVEFLVSFYNNEISEKSEIFDDQFSVERPDGSNFTLKIRSTKLEDSAMYFCASSDQGELFFGSGTQLSVL.

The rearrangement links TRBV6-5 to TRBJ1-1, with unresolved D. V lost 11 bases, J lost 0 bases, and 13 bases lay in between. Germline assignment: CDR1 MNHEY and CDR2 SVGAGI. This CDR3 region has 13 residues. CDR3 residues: CAAGAAVNTEAFF. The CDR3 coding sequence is TGTGCCGCAGGTGCGGCGGTGAACACTGAAGCTTTCTTT.

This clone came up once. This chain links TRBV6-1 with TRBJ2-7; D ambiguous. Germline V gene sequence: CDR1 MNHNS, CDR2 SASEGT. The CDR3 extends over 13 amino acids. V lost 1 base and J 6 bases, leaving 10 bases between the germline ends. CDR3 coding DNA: TGTGCCAGCAGTGAAGTCGGATCTGGCGAGCAGTACTTC. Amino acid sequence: CASSEVGSGEQYF.

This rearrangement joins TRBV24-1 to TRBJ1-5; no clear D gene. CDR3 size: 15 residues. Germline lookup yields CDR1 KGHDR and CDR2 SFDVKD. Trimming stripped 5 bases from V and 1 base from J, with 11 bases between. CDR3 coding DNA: TGTGCCACCAGTGGGGCAGGTTGGAGCAATCAGCCCCAGCATTTT. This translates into CATSGAGWSNQPQHF.

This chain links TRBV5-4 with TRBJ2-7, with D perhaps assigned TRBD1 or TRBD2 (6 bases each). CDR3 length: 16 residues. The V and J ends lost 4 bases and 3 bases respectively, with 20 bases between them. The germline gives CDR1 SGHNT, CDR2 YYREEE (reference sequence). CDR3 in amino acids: CASSTPGSRGRYEQYF. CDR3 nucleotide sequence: TGTGCCAGCAGCACCCCCGGGAGCAGGGGACGCTACGAGCAGTACTTC.

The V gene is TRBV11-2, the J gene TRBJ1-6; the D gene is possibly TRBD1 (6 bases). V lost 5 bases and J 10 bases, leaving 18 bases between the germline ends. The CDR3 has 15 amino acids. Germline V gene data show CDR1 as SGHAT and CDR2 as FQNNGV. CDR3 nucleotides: TGTGCCAGCAGCCCTACAGGGTCGAGGGGCTCACCCCTCCACTTT. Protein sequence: CASSPTGSRGSPLHF.

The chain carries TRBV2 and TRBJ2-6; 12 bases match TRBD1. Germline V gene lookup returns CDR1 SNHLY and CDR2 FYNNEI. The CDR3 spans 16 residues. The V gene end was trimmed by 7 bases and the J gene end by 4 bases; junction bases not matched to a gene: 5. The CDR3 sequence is CASTRDRGQGANVLTF. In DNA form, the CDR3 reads TGTGCCAGCACCCGGGACAGGGGGCAAGGGGCCAACGTCCTGACTTTC.